The 8 T cell receptor beta chains listed next were all sequenced from one sample in a study of shared clonotypes between healthy human individuals. Profiled with immunoSEQ multiplex PCR; TCRdb holds only in-frame clones, not every one. This sample yields 1.6 million or so clones, of which roughly 96% are seen a single time; approximately 1.1% belongs to the top ten. Sequencing was performed on naive CD4+ T cells sorted from blood. Subset meaning: CD45RA+ positively selected. These receptors were taken from a man aged 25-40 years in good health.

The V and J genes are TRBV11-2 and TRBJ2-7, with D maybe TRBD2 (6 bases). V shed 1 base and J shed 4 bases, with 14 bases lying between them. The CDR3 has 15 residues. CDR1 is SGHAT, CDR2 FQNNGV, per germline. The CDR3 sequence is CASSLGSGTRYEQYF. The CDR3 DNA reads TGTGCCAGCAGCTTAGGTTCAGGGACTCGATACGAGCAGTACTTC.

The rearrangement joins TRBV2 to TRBJ1-5; D unclear. Trimming took 5 bases from V and 5 from J, leaving 7 bases between them. CDR1 is SNHLY, CDR2 FYNNEI, per germline. The CDR3 runs 12 residues. The CDR3 bases are TGTGCCAGCAGTAGGGCAGATCAGCCCCAGCATTTT. Its protein product is CASSRADQPQHF.

The J gene is TRBJ2-7, the V gene TRBV18; TRBD1 is a possible D gene (5 bases). CDR1 is KGHSH and CDR2 is LQKENI in the germline V gene. The CDR3 is 16 amino acids. Trimming left V 2 bases short and J 2 bases short, with 16 bases between. In nucleotides, the CDR3 is TGTGCCAGCTCACCAGGGGCTCCGGTCGGCACCTACGAGCAGTACTTC. Translating it yields CASSPGAPVGTYEQYF. Supplemented by reference TRBV18 and TRBJ2-7, the full variable domain reads NAGVMQNPRHLVRRRGQEARLRCSPMKGHSHVYWYRQLPEEGLKFMVYLQKENIIDESGMPKERFSAEFPKEGPSILRIQQVVRGDSAAYFCASSPGAPVGTYEQYFGPGTRLTVT.

This sequence joins TRBV18 and TRBJ2-1, with 7 bases matching TRBD1. The junction had 4 bases not matched to a gene; V was cut back by 2 bases and J by 12 bases. Germline V gene sequence: CDR1 KGHSH, CDR2 LQKENI. This CDR3 has 12 residues. DNA of the CDR3: TGTGCCAGCTCACCAACGGACAGGAGGCAGTTCTTC. Translating gives CASSPTDRRQFF. The whole variable domain, remainder taken from reference TRBV18 and TRBJ2-1, is NAGVMQNPRHLVRRRGQEARLRCSPMKGHSHVYWYRQLPEEGLKFMVYLQKENIIDESGMPKERFSAEFPKEGPSILRIQQVVRGDSAAYFCASSPTDRRQFFGPGTRLTVL.

Turning to this clone: Other DNA sequences in the sample encode the same CDR3. The rearrangement joins TRBV28 to TRBJ2-2; D is uncertain. The CDR3 length is 14 residues. Looked up from germline, CDR1 is MDHEN and CDR2 is SYDVKM. The V and J ends lost 3 bases and 1 base respectively, with 6 bases between them. For the CDR3, the DNA is TGTGCCAGCAGTTTTGGTCGGAACACCGGGGAGCTGTTTTTT. Translating it yields CASSFGRNTGELFF.

Notes on this clone: Other DNA sequences in the same sample also yield this CDR3. The V call is TRBV29-1, the J call TRBJ1-1, with D possibly matching TRBD1 (5 bases). Between the trimmed V and J ends, which lost 4 bases and 0 bases, there was a span of 9 bases. Germline V lookup: CDR1 SQVTM, CDR2 ANQGSEA. The CDR3 contains 13 residues. The CDR3 protein is CSVGGRMNTEAFF. CDR3 DNA: TGCAGCGTTGGGGGACGGATGAACACTGAAGCTTTCTTT. The full variable domain, its missing parts supplied by reference TRBV29-1 and TRBJ1-1, is SAVISQKPSRDICQRGTSLTIQCQVDSQVTMMFWYRQQPGQSLTLIATANQGSEATYESGFVIDKFPISRPNLTFSTLTVSNMSPEDSSIYLCSVGGRMNTEAFFGQGTRLTVV.

The V and J genes are TRBV6-5 and TRBJ2-7, with 7 bases aligning to TRBD1. CDR3 size: 15 residues. CDR1 is MNHEY and CDR2 is SVGAGI in the germline V gene. The V gene end was trimmed by 2 bases and the J gene end by 2 bases; junction bases not matched to a gene: 6. Here the CDR3 DNA reads TGTGCCAGCAGTTACACGACAGGGATTACCTACGAGCAGTACTTC. Translation: CASSYTTGITYEQYF.

This chain connects TRBV5-1 to TRBJ1-4; no firm D call. The CDR3 runs 14 residues. Between the trimmed V and J ends, which lost 5 bases and 3 bases, there was a span of 11 bases. Germline V gene sequence: CDR1 SGHRS, CDR2 YFSETQ. For the CDR3, the DNA is TGCGCCAGCAGTGCGGGGAGAGCTAATGAAAAACTGTTTTTT. Protein: CASSAGRANEKLFF.